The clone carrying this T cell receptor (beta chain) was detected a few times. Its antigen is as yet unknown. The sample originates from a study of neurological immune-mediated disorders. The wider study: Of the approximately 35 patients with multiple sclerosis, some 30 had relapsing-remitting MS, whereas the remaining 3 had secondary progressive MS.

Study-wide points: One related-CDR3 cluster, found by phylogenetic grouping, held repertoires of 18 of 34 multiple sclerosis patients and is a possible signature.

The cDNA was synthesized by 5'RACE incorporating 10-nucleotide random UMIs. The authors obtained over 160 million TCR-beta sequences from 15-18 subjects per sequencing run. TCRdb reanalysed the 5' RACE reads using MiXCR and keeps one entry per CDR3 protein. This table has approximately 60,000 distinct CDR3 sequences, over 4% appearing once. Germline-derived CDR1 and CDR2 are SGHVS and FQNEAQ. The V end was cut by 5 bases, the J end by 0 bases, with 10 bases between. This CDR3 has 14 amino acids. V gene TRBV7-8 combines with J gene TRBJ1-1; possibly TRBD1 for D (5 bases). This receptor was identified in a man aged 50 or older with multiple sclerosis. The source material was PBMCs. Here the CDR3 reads CASSTDRLNTEAFF. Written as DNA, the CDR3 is TGTGCCAGCAGCACCGACAGATTGAACACTGAAGCTTTCTTT.